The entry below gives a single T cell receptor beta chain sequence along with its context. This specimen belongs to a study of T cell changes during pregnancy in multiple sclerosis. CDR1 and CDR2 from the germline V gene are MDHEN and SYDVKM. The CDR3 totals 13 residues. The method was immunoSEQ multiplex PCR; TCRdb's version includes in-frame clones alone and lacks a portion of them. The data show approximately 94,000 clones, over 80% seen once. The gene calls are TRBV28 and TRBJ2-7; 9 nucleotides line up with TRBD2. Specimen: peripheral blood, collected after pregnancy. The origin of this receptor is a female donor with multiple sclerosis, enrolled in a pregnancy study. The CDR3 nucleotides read TGTTGGGCGGGAGGGCTTAGGTCGGGGGAGCAGTACTTC. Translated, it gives CWAGGLRSGEQYF.